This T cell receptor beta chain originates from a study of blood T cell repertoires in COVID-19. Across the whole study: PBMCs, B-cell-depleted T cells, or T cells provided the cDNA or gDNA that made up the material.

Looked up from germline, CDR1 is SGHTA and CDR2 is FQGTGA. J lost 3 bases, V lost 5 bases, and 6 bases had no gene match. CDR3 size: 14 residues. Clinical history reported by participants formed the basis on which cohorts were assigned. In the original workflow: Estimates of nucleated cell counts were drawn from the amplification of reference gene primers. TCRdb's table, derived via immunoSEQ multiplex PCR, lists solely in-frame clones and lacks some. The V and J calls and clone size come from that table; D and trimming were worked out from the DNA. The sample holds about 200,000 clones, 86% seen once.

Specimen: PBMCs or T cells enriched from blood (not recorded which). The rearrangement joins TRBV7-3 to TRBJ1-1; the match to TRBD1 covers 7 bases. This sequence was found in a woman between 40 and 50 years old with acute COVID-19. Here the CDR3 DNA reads TGTGCCAGCAGCCTTACAGGGGCTGACACTGAAGCTTTCTTT. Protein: CASSLTGADTEAFF.